This T cell receptor beta chain was sequenced in a study of cytomegalovirus exposure and HLA in healthy donors. PCR primers comprised 60 Vbeta and 13 Jbeta primers. TCRdb keeps only in-frame clones here, not all; method: immunoSEQ multiplex PCR. The repertoire shows approximately 30,000 clones; the top ten hold more than 3.5%. Remarks on this clone: Its antigen is not known.

The CDR3 is made up of 13 amino acids. Deletions cut 6 bases from V and 6 bases from J, with 12 bases between. Per germline, CDR1 MRHNA and CDR2 SNTAGT. Findings and caveats of the study: According to a later analysis, donors in an Asian-associated ancestry cluster reportedly had fewer N-insertions than the roughly 660-donor mean. What a later analysis showed was that several of the most significant clusters appeared linked to common viral pathogens. In a later analysis, TCR beta V- and J-gene trimming was associated with a missense DCLRE1C variant.

The source is a woman in her 40s in good health and CMV-seropositive. Specimen: PBMCs. The J gene is TRBJ2-1, the V gene TRBV6-4; D is perhaps TRBD2 (6 bases). The CDR3 is CASRPSAGNEQFF. In DNA, the CDR3 is TGTGCCAGCAGACCCTCAGCGGGCAATGAGCAGTTCTTC.